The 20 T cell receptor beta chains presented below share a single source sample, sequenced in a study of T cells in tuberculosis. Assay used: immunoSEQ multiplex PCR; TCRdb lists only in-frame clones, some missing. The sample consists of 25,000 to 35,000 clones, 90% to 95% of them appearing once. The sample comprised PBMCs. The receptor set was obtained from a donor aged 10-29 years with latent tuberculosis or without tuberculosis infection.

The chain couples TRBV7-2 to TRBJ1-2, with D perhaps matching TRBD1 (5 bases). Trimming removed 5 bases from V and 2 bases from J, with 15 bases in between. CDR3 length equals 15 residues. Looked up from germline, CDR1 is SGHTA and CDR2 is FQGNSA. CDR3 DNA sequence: TGTGCCAGCAGCCTTACGGGAGGGGCCAACTATGGCTACACCTTC. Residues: CASSLTGGANYGYTF.

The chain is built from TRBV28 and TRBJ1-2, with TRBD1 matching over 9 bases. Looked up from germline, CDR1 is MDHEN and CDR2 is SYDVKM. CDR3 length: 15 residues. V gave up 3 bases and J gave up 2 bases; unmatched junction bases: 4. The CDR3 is CASSFTGGLNYGYTF. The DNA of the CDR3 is TGTGCCAGCAGTTTTACAGGGGGCCTCAACTATGGCTACACCTTC.

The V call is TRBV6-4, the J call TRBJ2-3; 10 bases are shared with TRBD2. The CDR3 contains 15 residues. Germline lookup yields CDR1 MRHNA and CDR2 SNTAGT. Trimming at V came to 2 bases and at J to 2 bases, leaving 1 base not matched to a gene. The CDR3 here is CASSDSGGATDTQYF. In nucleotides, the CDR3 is TGTGCCAGCAGTGACAGCGGGGGGGCCACAGATACGCAGTATTTT.

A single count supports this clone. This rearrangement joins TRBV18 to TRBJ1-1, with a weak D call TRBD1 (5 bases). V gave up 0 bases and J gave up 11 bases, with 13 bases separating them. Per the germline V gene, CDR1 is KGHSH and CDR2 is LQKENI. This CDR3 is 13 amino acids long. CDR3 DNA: TGTGCCAGCTCACCACCGGCAGGGAGCGGGGCTTTCTTT. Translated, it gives CASSPPAGSGAFF.

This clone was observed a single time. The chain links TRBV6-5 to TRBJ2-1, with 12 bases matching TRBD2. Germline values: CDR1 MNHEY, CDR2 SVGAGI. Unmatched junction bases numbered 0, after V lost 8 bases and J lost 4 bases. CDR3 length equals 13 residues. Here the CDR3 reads CASGTSGYNEQFF. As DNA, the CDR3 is TGTGCCAGCGGGACTAGCGGGTACAATGAGCAGTTCTTC.

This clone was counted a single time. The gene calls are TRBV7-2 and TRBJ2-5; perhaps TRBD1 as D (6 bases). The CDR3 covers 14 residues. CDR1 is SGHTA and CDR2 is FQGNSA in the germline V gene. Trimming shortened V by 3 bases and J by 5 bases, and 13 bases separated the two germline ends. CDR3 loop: CASSLTGLGETQYF. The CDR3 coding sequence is TGTGCCAGCAGCTTGACAGGTCTGGGGGAGACCCAGTACTTC.

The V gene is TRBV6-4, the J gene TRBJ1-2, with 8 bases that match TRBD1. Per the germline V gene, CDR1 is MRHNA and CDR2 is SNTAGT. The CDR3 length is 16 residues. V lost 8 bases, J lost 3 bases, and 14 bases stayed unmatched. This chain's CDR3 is CASFLKRQGAHYGYTF. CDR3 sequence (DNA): TGTGCCAGCTTCTTAAAGAGGCAGGGGGCCCACTATGGCTACACCTTC.

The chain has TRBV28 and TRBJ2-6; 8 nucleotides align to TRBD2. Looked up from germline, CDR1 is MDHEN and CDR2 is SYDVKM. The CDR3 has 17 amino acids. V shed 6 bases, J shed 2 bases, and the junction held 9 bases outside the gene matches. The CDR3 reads CASRGSGIIPGANVLTF. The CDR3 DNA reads TGTGCCAGCAGGGGTAGCGGGATAATCCCTGGGGCCAACGTCCTGACTTTC.

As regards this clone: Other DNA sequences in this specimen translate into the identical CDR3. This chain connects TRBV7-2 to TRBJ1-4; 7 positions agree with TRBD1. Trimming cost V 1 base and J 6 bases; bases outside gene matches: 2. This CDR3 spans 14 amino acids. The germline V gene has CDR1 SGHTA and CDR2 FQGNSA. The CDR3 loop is CASSLGGGDEKLFF. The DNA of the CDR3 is TGTGCCAGCAGCTTAGGAGGGGGCGATGAAAAACTGTTTTTT. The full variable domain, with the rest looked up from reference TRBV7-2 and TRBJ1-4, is GAGVSQSPSNKVTEKGKDVELRCDPISGHTALYWYRQSLGQGLEFLIYFQGNSAPDKSGLPSDRFSAERTGGSVSTLTIQRTQQEDSAVYLCASSLGGGDEKLFFGSGTQLSVL.

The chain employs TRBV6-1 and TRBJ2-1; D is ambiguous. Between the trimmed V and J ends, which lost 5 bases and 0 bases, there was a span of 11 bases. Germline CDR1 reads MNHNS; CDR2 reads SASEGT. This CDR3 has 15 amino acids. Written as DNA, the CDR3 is TGTGCCAGCAGTCGTATACCGAGCTCCTACAATGAGCAGTTCTTC. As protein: CASSRIPSSYNEQFF.

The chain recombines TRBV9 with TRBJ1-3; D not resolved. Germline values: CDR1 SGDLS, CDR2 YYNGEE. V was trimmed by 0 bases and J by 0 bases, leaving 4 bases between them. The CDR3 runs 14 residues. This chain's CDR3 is CASSVVSSGNTIYF. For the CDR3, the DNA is TGTGCCAGCAGCGTAGTCAGCTCTGGAAACACCATATATTTT.

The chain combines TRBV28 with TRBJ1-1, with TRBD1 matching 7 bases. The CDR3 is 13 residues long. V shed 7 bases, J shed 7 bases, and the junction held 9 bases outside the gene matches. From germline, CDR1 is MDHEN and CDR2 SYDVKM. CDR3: CASINRGAYEAFF. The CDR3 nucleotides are TGTGCCAGCATAAACAGGGGCGCGTATGAAGCTTTCTTT.

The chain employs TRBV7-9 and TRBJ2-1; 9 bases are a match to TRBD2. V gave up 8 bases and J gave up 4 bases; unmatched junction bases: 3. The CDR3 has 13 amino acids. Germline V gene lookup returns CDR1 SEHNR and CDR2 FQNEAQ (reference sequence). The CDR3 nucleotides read TGTGCCAGCCGGCTAGCGGGGTACAATGAGCAGTTCTTC. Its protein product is CASRLAGYNEQFF.

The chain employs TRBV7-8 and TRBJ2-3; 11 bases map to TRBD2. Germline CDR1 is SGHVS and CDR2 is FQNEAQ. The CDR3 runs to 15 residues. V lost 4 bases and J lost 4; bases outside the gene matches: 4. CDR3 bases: TGTGCCAGCAGCTCCCGTAGCGGGGGGGCAGATACGCAGTATTTT. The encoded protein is CASSSRSGGADTQYF.

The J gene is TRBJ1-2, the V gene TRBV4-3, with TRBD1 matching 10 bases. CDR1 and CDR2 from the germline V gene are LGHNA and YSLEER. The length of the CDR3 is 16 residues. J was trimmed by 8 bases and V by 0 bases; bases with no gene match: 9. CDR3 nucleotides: TGCGCCAGCAGCCAAGATCGAGGACAGGGGGGCGTCGGCTACACCTTC. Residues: CASSQDRGQGGVGYTF.

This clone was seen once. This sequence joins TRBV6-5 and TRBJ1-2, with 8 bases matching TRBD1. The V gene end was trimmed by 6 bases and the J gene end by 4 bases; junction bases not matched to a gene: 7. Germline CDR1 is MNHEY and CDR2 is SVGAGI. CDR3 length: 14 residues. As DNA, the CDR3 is TGTGCCAGCAGCCAGACAGGGGCCGTCTATGGCTACACCTTC. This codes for CASSQTGAVYGYTF.

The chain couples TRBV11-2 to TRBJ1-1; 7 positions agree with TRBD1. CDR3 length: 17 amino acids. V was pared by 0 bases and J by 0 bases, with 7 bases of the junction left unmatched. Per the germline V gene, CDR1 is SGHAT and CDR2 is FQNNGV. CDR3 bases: TGTGCCAGCAGCTTAGAGTTACAGGGGCACTTGAACACTGAAGCTTTCTTT. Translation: CASSLELQGHLNTEAFF. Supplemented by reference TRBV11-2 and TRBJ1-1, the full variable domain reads EAGVAQSPRYKIIEKRQSVAFWCNPISGHATLYWYQQILGQGPKLLIQFQNNGVVDDSQLPKDRFSAERLKGVDSTLKIQPAKLEDSAVYLCASSLELQGHLNTEAFFGQGTRLTVV.

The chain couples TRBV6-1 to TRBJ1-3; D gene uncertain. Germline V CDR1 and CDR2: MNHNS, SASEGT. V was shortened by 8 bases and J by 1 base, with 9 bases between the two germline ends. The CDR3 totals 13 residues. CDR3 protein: CASLQKSGNTIYF. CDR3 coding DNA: TGTGCCAGCTTACAGAAATCTGGAAACACCATATATTTT.

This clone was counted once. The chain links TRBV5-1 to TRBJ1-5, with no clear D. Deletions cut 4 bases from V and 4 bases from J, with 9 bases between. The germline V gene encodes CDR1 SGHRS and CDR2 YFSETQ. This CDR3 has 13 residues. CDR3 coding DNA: TGCGCCAGCAGCGTCATCCCAAATCAGCCCCAGCATTTT. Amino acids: CASSVIPNQPQHF.

CDR3 sequence reads: CASSYRSNTEAFF. As DNA, the CDR3 is TGTGCCAGCAGCTACAGGTCTAACACTGAAGCTTTCTTT. The rearrangement links TRBV11-2 to TRBJ1-1; D is possibly TRBD1 (5 bases). Germline CDR1 and CDR2: SGHAT and FQNNGV. The CDR3 consists of 13 residues. V shed 4 bases and J shed 2 bases, with 8 bases lying between them.